This T cell receptor beta chain was identified in a study of blood T cell repertoires in COVID-19. Looking at the study overall: The study drew acute and convalescent COVID-19 samples from the United States, Italy and Spain. T cells, B-cell-depleted T cells, or PBMCs supplied cDNA or gDNA.

Trimming removed 5 bases from V and 3 bases from J; junction bases left unmatched: 9. From germline, CDR1 is ENHRY and CDR2 SYGVKD. The CDR3 totals 16 residues. In the original analysis: Amplification from reference gene primers served as the basis for estimated nucleated cell counts. Here immunoSEQ multiplex PCR was the method, and the copy in TCRdb shows in-frame clones only, minus some. The DNA gave D and trimming, while V, J and clone size come from that table. The repertoire holds roughly 150,000 clones, with more than 70% as singletons. The sequence was obtained from a human donor in a cohort sampled during active COVID-19. The specimen sequenced was peripheral blood. This chain joins TRBV10-3 and TRBJ2-1; 8 bases are a match to TRBD1. CDR3 region: CAISSPGTGYYNEQFF. DNA of the CDR3: TGTGCCATCAGTTCCCCGGGGACAGGATACTACAATGAGCAGTTCTTC.